Listed here are 5 T cell receptor beta chains from one sample, sequenced in a study of response to subunit inactivated influenza vaccine. A single record per CDR3 protein comes from TCRdb applying MiXCR to the RT-PCR reads. The sample has over 650,000 distinct CDR3 sequences; approximately 18% are singletons. The source material was PBMCs from blood, sampled about 5 days after vaccination. The source is a man aged 45-65 years who received an inactivated influenza vaccine.

This clonotype was seen many times. The gene calls are TRBV5-5 and TRBJ1-1; D gene unclear. The CDR3 is 12 amino acids. From germline, CDR1 is SGHKS and CDR2 YYEKEE (reference sequence). V shed 4 bases and J shed 5 bases, with 9 bases lying between them. The CDR3 nucleotides read TGTGCCAGCAGCCTCGGGTGGACTGAAGCTTTCTTT. Encoded protein: CASSLGWTEAFF.

The rearrangement joins TRBV7-8 to TRBJ2-1; 9 bases are a match to TRBD1. This CDR3 comprises 15 residues. Germline V CDR1 and CDR2: SGHVS, FQNEAQ. V trimming: 4 bases; J trimming: 3 bases; junction bases outside the gene matches: 4. The CDR3 DNA sequence: TGTGCCAGCAGCTACGGGACAGGGTTCTACAATGAGCAGTTCTTC. It translates to CASSYGTGFYNEQFF.

This clonotype has just a few counts. V gene TRBV6-1 combines with J gene TRBJ2-6; no clear D. V lost 8 bases to trimming and J lost 1 base, with 9 bases between them. The CDR3 covers 14 residues. CDR1 is MNHNS and CDR2 is SASEGT in the germline V gene. CDR3: CASLPRSGANVLTF. The CDR3, as DNA: TGTGCCAGCCTCCCCCGATCTGGGGCCAACGTCCTGACTTTC.

The rearrangement uses TRBV12-3 or TRBV12-4 and TRBJ2-2; 12 positions agree with TRBD1. The CDR3 has 16 amino acids. J was trimmed by 3 bases and V by 7 bases; bases with no gene match: 6. The CDR3 here is CASIPGQGAYTGELFF. CDR3 coding DNA: TGTGCCAGCATCCCGGGACAGGGGGCTTACACCGGGGAGCTGTTTTTT.

V usage is TRBV28 and J usage is TRBJ2-1; D is undetermined. Germline CDR1 MDHEN, CDR2 SYDVKM. The germline V and J ends were trimmed by 5 bases and 7 bases, with 9 bases remaining between them. The CDR3 has 12 residues. The CDR3 spells CASSLRFNEQFF. The CDR3 coding sequence is TGTGCCAGCAGTCTTAGGTTTAATGAGCAGTTCTTC.